This T cell receptor beta chain derives from a study of beta chain features in type 1 diabetes. Study-level points and caveats: Moderate but significant shortening of TCRB CDR3s was recorded in all four CD4+ subsets from Type 1 diabetes patients.

There was one heparinised blood draw per donor, averaging roughly 120 mL. Populations isolated by sorting all had purity greater than 95%. J gave up 8 bases and V 4 bases, and 11 bases lay outside the gene matches. Germline lookup yields CDR1 SGHKS and CDR2 YYEKEE (reference sequence). CDR3 length equals 14 residues. This clone was counted a few times. Its antigen is currently unknown. Sequencing targeted expressed TCRB transcripts, as all isolated RNA had been reverse transcribed. Only in-frame clones appear in the TCRdb table, and some are missing; sequencing was by immunoSEQ multiplex PCR. The sample shows under 150,000 clones, 6.5% to 8.5% of them seen only once.

The sequenced material came from central memory CD4+ T cells from blood. V is TRBV5-5 and J is TRBJ1-2; 7 bases fit TRBD1. The clonotype comes from a woman aged 25 to 39 in good health. The CDR3 sequence: CASSPEGQVGGYTF. The CDR3 nucleotides read TGTGCCAGCAGCCCGGAAGGACAGGTGGGGGGCTACACCTTC.